A single sample is the source of the 16 T cell receptor beta chains below, sequenced in a study of T cell responses to AZD1222 COVID-19 vaccine. Here immunoSEQ multiplex PCR was the method, and the copy in TCRdb shows in-frame clones only, minus some. The sample has 60,000 to 95,000 clones, 80% to 90% seen once. The sample was peripheral blood, taken 28 days after the second AZD1222 dose. Receptors were obtained from an adult who received the AZD1222 COVID-19 vaccine.

The chain couples TRBV21-1 to TRBJ1-4. TRBV21-1 is annotated as a pseudogene. The CDR3 covers 15 residues. CDR3 sequence: CASNNREATNEKLFF. CDR3 nucleotide sequence: TGTGCCAGCAATAACAGGGAGGCAACTAATGAAAAACTGTTTTTT.

This clone was recorded only once. This sequence joins TRBV28 and TRBJ1-2; D remains ambiguous. The length of the CDR3 is 14 residues. Germline V lookup: CDR1 MDHEN, CDR2 SYDVKM. Trimming removed 2 bases at V and 7 bases at J, with 14 bases between. CDR3 amino acids: CASSLRTLGGGYTF. The CDR3 coding sequence is TGTGCCAGCAGTTTAAGGACGCTGGGTGGTGGCTACACCTTC.

This CDR3 reads CASSPDRVDSEQFF. The CDR3 nucleotides are TGTGCCAGCAGCCCGGACAGGGTGGATAGTGAGCAGTTCTTC. The chain links TRBV7-9 to TRBJ2-1, with 8 bases that match TRBD1. The CDR3 is 14 residues long. The germline CDR1 and CDR2 sequences are SEHNR and FQNEAQ (reference sequence). J lost 9 bases, V lost 5 bases, and 9 bases had no gene match.

The V call is TRBV11-3, the J call TRBJ2-3; the match to TRBD2 covers 9 bases. The CDR3 contains 14 residues. CDR1 and CDR2 from the germline V gene are SGHNT and YENEEA. J lost 4 bases, V lost 3 bases, and 2 bases had no gene match. This CDR3 reads CASSLGLAPDTQYF. In DNA, the CDR3 is TGTGCCAGCAGCTTGGGACTAGCTCCAGATACGCAGTATTTT. The full variable domain, with the rest looked up from reference TRBV11-3 and TRBJ2-3, is EAGVVQSPRYKIIEKKQPVAFWCNPISGHNTLYWYLQNLGQGPELLIRYENEEAVDDSQLPKDRFSAERLKGVDSTLKIQPAELGDSAVYLCASSLGLAPDTQYFGPGTRLTVL.

The CDR3 region has the DNA TGCGCCAGCAGCGGACAGGGGGTTTCGGGAAACACCATATATTTT. This encodes CASSGQGVSGNTIYF. V is TRBV5-1 and J is TRBJ1-3, with 10 positions matching TRBD1. The CDR3 contains 15 residues. Germline assignment: CDR1 SGHRS and CDR2 YFSETQ. V shed 4 bases and J 4 bases; nucleotides not matched to a gene: 5.

The CDR3 DNA follows: TGTGCCAGCAGCCCGGGGCCAAATCAGCCCCAGCATTTT. This codes for CASSPGPNQPQHF. J is TRBJ1-5 and V is TRBV2; TRBD1 is a possible D gene (5 bases). The CDR3 has 13 amino acids. Germline-derived CDR1 and CDR2 are SNHLY and FYNNEI. V lost 6 bases, J lost 4 bases, and 10 bases lay in between.

The V gene is TRBV4-2, the J gene TRBJ2-7, with D perhaps matching TRBD2 (5 bases). V shed 4 bases and J shed 5 bases, with 21 bases lying between them. The CDR3 is made up of 16 amino acids. Germline CDR1 reads LGHNA; CDR2 reads YNFKEQ. CDR3 bases: TGTGCCAGCAGCCCGGAAAAGGGAACGGGGAAGCACGAGCAGTACTTC. This gives the protein CASSPEKGTGKHEQYF.

The chain uses TRBV7-8 and TRBJ1-2; D not resolved. This CDR3 is built from 12 residues. In germline, CDR1 is SGHVS, CDR2 FQNEAQ. Trimming removed 0 bases from V and 7 bases from J, with 6 bases in between. CDR3 sequence (DNA): TGTGCCAGCAGCTTAGCAGGTCTTGGCTACACCTTC. It encodes CASSLAGLGYTF.

The chain recombines TRBV5-4 with TRBJ2-7; 10 nucleotides match TRBD1. The CDR3 extends over 16 amino acids. The V gene's germline CDR1 is SGHNT and CDR2 YYREEE (reference sequence). Trimming took 4 bases from V and 1 from J; bases not matched to a gene: 8. The CDR3: CASSRRQGASSYEQYF. The CDR3 region has the DNA TGTGCCAGCAGCCGCAGACAGGGGGCTTCATCCTACGAGCAGTACTTC. Full variable domain (rest looked up from reference TRBV5-4 and TRBJ2-7): ETGVTQSPTHLIKTRGQQVTLRCSSQSGHNTVSWYQQALGQGPQFIFQYYREEENGRGNFPPRFSGLQFPNYSSELNVNALELDDSALYLCASSRRQGASSYEQYFGPGTRLTVT.

This rearrangement joins TRBV28 to TRBJ2-1, with 8 positions matching TRBD1. CDR1 is MDHEN and CDR2 is SYDVKM in the germline V gene. The CDR3 covers 16 residues. Trimming took 4 bases from V and 3 from J; bases not matched to a gene: 8. The CDR3 spells CASSSRRDRIYNEQFF. The CDR3 bases are TGTGCCAGCAGTTCCCGCCGGGACAGGATCTACAATGAGCAGTTCTTC.

The V call is TRBV27, the J call TRBJ2-1; 9 positions agree with TRBD1. CDR3 length: 15 residues. Per germline, CDR1 MNHEY and CDR2 SMNVEV (reference sequence). After removal of 6 bases from V and 7 bases from J, the junction contained 10 bases not matched to a gene. The CDR3 nucleotides read TGTGCCAGCAGCCCTACCGGGACAGGGAGGAATGAGCAGTTCTTC. Translating gives CASSPTGTGRNEQFF.

The rearrangement joins TRBV28 to TRBJ2-7; perhaps D is TRBD1 or TRBD2 (5 bases each). The germline V gene has CDR1 MDHEN and CDR2 SYDVKM. The germline V and J ends were trimmed by 4 bases and 9 bases, with 13 bases remaining between them. CDR3 size: 12 residues. CDR3 nucleotides: TGTGCCAGCAGTTCCTCCCCGAGGGGGCAGTACTTC. Amino acid sequence: CASSSSPRGQYF.

This chain joins TRBV27 and TRBJ1-2, with D uncertain. The CDR3 totals 13 residues. Germline CDR1 MNHEY, CDR2 SMNVEV (reference sequence). V was cut by 2 bases and J by 3 bases, with 7 bases left in between. The DNA for the CDR3 is TGTGCCAGCAGTTTAGGGTCATACTATGGCTACACCTTC. It codes for CASSLGSYYGYTF.

The chain links TRBV6-2 or TRBV6-3 to TRBJ1-1, with TRBD1 matching 9 bases. V dropped 4 bases and J dropped 0; count of bases not matched to a gene: 6. Germline loops: CDR1 MNHEY, CDR2 SVGEGT. The CDR3 is made up of 16 amino acids. CDR3 nucleotides: TGTGCCAGCAGTTGGGGGGACAGGGTATTGAACACTGAAGCTTTCTTT. Amino acids: CASSWGDRVLNTEAFF.

This clone was counted a few times. The CDR3 is CASSETGVNSPLHF. The CDR3 coding sequence is TGCGCCAGCAGTGAGACAGGGGTAAATTCACCCCTCCACTTT. V usage is TRBV10-2 and J usage is TRBJ1-6; 7 bases line up with TRBD1. The germline gives CDR1 WSHSY, CDR2 SAAADI. CDR3 length: 14 amino acids. V shed 2 bases and J 7 bases; nucleotides not matched to a gene: 2.

The chain recombines TRBV24-1 with TRBJ2-3; 9 bases map to TRBD2. The V gene end was trimmed by 4 bases and the J gene end by 0 bases; junction bases not matched to a gene: 7. CDR3 length: 17 amino acids. From germline, CDR1 is KGHDR and CDR2 SFDVKD. CDR3 DNA: TGTGCCACCAGTGAGGGGGGACTAGCAGATAGCACAGATACGCAGTATTTT. Its translation: CATSEGGLADSTDTQYF.